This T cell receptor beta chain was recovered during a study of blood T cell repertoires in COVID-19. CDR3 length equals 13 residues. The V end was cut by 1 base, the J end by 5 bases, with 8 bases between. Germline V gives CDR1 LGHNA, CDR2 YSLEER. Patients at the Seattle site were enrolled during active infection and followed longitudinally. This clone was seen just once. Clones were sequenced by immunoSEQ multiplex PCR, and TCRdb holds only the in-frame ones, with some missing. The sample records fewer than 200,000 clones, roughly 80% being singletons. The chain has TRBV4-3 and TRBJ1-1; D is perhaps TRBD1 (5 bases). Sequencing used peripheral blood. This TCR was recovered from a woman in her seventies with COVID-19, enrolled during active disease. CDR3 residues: CASSQAGNTEAFF. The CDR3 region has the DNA TGCGCCAGCAGCCAAGCAGGGAATACTGAAGCTTTCTTT.